This TCR beta chain was sequenced during a study of T cell clonotyping in hematopoietic cell transplantation. Turning to the study itself: Recipient samples before transplant were obtained post-cytoreduction. Study-level results: Pathologically expanded recipient clonotypes increased progressively from day 30 to day 180 as diversity fell. Higher Inverse Simpson Index values in graft donor and pretransplant recipient predicted broader posttransplant TCR diversity.

For this clone: Its antigen is currently unknown.

This CDR3 is 15 amino acids long. Trimming removed 6 bases from V and 4 bases from J, with 18 bases in between. The germline V gene has CDR1 SGHTA and CDR2 FQGNSA. The repertoire was sequenced with immunoSEQ multiplex PCR; TCRdb's copy has only in-frame clones and lacks some. The sample lists fewer than 25,000 clones; approximately 75% were seen once. Sample time point: recipient sample about 28 days before transplant, after cytoreduction. Blood collection times were about day -28 and days 30, 100, 180 posttransplant. This sequence originates from a man between 60 and 75 years old with acute myeloid leukemia. Some clones in this sample may be carry-over from other donors' samples. This chain joins TRBV7-2 and TRBJ1-2; tentatively, D is TRBD1 (6 bases). The sequencing here drew on peripheral blood mononuclear cells, taken before stem cell transplant. The CDR3 DNA reads as TGTGCCAGCAGACCACAGTTGACAGGACCCTATGGCTACACCTTC. Translation gives CASRPQLTGPYGYTF.